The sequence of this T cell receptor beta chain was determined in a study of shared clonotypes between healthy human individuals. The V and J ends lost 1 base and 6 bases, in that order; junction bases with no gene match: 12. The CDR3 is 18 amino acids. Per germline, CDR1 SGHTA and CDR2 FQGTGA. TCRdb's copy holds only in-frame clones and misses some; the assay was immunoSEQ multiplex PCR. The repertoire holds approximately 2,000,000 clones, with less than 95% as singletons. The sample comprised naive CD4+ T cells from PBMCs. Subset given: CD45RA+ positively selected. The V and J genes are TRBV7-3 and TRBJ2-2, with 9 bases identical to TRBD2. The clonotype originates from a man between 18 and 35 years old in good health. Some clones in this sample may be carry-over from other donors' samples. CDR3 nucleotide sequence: TGTGCCAGCAGCTTAAAACGCAATTCGGCTAGCGGGGCCGGGGAGCTGTTTTTT. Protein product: CASSLKRNSASGAGELFF.